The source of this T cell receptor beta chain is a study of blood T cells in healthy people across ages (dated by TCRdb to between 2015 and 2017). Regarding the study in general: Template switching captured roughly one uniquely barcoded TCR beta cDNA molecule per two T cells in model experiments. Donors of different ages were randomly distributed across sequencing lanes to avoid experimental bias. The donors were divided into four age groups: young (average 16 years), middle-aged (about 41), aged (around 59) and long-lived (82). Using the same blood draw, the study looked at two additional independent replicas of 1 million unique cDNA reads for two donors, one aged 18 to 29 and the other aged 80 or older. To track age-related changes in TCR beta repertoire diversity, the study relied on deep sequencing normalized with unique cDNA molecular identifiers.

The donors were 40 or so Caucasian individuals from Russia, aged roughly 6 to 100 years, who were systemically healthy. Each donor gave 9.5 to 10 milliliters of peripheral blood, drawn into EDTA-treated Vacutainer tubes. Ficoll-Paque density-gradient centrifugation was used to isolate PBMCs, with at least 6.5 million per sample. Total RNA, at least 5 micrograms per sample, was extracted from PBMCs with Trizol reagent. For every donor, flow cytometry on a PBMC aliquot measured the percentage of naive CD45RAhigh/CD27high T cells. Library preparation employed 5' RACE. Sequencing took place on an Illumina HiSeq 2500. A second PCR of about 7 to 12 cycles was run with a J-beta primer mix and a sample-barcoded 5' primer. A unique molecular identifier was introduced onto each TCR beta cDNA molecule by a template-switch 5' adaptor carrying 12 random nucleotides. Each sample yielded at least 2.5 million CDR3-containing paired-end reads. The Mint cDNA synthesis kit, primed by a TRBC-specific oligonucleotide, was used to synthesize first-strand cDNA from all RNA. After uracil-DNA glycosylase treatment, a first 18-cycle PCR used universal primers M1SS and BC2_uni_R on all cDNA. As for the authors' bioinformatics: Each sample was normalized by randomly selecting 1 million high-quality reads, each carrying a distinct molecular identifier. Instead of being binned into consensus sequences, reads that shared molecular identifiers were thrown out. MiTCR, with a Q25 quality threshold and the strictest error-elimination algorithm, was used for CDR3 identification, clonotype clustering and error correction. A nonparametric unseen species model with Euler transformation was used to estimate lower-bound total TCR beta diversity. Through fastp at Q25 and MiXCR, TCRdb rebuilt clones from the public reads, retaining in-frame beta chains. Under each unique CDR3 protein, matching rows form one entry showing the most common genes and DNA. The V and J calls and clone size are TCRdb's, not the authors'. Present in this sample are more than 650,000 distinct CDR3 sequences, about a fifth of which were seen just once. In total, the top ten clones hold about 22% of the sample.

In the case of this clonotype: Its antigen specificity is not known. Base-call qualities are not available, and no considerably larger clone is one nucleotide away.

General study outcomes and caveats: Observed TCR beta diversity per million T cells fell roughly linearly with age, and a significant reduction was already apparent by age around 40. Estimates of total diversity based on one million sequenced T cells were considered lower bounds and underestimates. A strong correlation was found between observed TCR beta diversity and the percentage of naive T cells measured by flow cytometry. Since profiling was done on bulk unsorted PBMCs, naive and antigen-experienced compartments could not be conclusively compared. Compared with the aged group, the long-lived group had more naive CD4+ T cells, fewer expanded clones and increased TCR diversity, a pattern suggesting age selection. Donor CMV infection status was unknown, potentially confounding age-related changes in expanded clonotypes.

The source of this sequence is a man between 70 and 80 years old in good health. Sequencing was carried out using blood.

The CDR3 amino acid sequence is: CSARAQGKNTEAFF. Here is the DNA: TGCAGTGCTAGAGCCCAGGGTAAGAACACTGAAGCTTTCTTT. The sequence links TRBV20-1 to TRBJ1-1; a tentative D call is TRBD1 (5 bases match). Its CDR3 holds 14 amino acids, cysteine through phenylalanine. Only CDR3 DNA remains: 42 bases, in frame from the first base. The germline V gene (reference sequence) sets CDR1 to DFQATT and CDR2 to SNEGSKA. Trimming removed 1 base from V and 1 base from J, leaving 10 bases between the germline ends.